Shown below are 16 T cell receptor beta chains from a single sample sequenced in a study of cytomegalovirus exposure and HLA in healthy donors. Researchers ran the PCR with 60 Vbeta and 13 Jbeta primers. Measured with immunoSEQ multiplex PCR; TCRdb has only the in-frame clones, and not every one. This sample yields roughly 84,000 clones, of which roughly 80% are seen a single time; roughly an eighth belongs to the top ten. Sequences were obtained from PBMCs. The origin of the receptors is a human donor in good health.

This clone has a handful of counts. The J gene is TRBJ2-2, the V gene TRBV5-1; D remains unclear. The CDR3 totals 12 residues. Germline loops: CDR1 SGHRS, CDR2 YFSETQ. V lost 4 bases and J lost 5, with 6 bases in between. This chain's CDR3 is CASSQQTGELFF. The CDR3, as DNA: TGCGCCAGCAGCCAACAGACCGGGGAGCTGTTTTTT.

Notes on this clone: One end of the junction fails to match germline, which may point to a read error. The chain couples TRBV6-6 to TRBJ1-1; D might be TRBD1 (5 bases). The length of the CDR3 is 14 residues. Germline CDR1 MNHNY, CDR2 SVGAGI (reference sequence). The CDR3 is CASSYMLQDTEAFF. CDR3 sequence (DNA): TGTGCCAGCAGTTACATGTTGCAGGACACTGAAGCTTTTTTT.

This sequence joins TRBV5-6 and TRBJ2-7; D may be TRBD1 (6 bases). CDR3 length: 15 amino acids. CDR1 SGHDT and CDR2 YYEEEE come from the germline V gene. Trimming stripped 0 bases from V and 4 bases from J, with 14 bases between. The CDR3 protein is CASSLDRTERYEQYF. The DNA of the CDR3 is TGTGCCAGCAGCTTGGATCGGACAGAGCGTTACGAGCAGTACTTC.

The chain uses TRBV7-9 and TRBJ2-5; D may be TRBD1 (6 bases). Trimming pared 5 bases from V and 2 bases from J, leaving 12 bases between. Germline CDR1 is SEHNR and CDR2 is FQNEAQ (reference sequence). The CDR3 contains 14 residues. CDR3 in amino acids: CASSRGQSQETQYF. In DNA form, the CDR3 reads TGTGCCAGCAGCCGCGGACAGTCTCAAGAGACCCAGTACTTC. Complete variable domain (other parts from reference TRBV7-9 and TRBJ2-5): DTGVSQNPRHKITKRGQNVTFRCDPISEHNRLYWYRQTLGQGPEFLTYFQNEAQLEKSRLLSDRFSAERPKGSFSTLEIQRTEQGDSAMYLCASSRGQSQETQYFGPGTRLLVL.

This clone was counted between two and nine times. The chain recombines TRBV2 with TRBJ1-1; 7 bases line up with TRBD1. Germline V gives CDR1 SNHLY, CDR2 FYNNEI. Trimming removed 8 bases from V and 5 bases from J; junction bases left unmatched: 8. The length of the CDR3 is 13 residues. CDR3 nucleotide sequence: TGTGCCAGCGGCCTCAGGGGGGCGACTGAAGCTTTCTTT. Protein: CASGLRGATEAFF.

This clone was recorded once. The rearrangement uses TRBV14 and TRBJ2-2, with TRBD2 identical over 8 bases. V shed 4 bases, J shed 1 base, and the junction held 8 bases outside the gene matches. The CDR3 extends over 17 amino acids. Germline V CDR1 and CDR2: SGHDN, FVKESK. The CDR3 DNA sequence: TGTGCCAGCAGCCGCCAGATAGCGGGGATGAACACCGGGGAGCTGTTTTTT. It is translated as CASSRQIAGMNTGELFF.

CDR3 sequence reads: CASSYSASGGKKTQYF. CDR3 sequence (DNA): TGTGCCAGCAGTTACTCGGCAAGCGGGGGGAAGAAGACCCAGTACTTC. This rearrangement joins TRBV27 to TRBJ2-5; 9 bases are shared with TRBD2. From germline, CDR1 is MNHEY and CDR2 SMNVEV (reference sequence). Germline trimming cut 4 bases from V and 6 bases from J; bases unmatched to any gene: 12. CDR3 size: 16 residues.

This clone has more than one count but fewer than ten. The V call is TRBV2, the J call TRBJ2-7; the D is unclear. CDR3 length: 11 amino acids. Trimming took off 6 bases at V and 5 bases at J, with 8 bases between the two ends. Per the germline V gene, CDR1 is SNHLY and CDR2 is FYNNEI. In DNA form, the CDR3 reads TGTGCCAGCAGGGGCGAGAACGAGCAGTACTTC. Translating it yields CASRGENEQYF.

Remarks on this clone: A read error may account for a junction end that differs from germline. This sequence joins TRBV27 and TRBJ2-7; the D is unclear. CDR3 length: 8 amino acids. Germline lookup yields CDR1 MNHEY and CDR2 SMNVEV (reference sequence). The CDR3 loop reads CASPGSRF. DNA for the CDR3: TGTGCCAGCCCCGGATCCAGGTTC.

This clone was observed once. The chain recombines TRBV6-5 with TRBJ1-2; D perhaps matches TRBD1 (6 bases). The germline V and J ends were trimmed by 6 bases and 4 bases, with 9 bases remaining between them. This CDR3 region has 12 residues. Per the germline V gene, CDR1 is MNHEY and CDR2 is SVGAGI. The CDR3 nucleotides are TGTGCCAGCAGAGGGGGACCCTATGGCTACACCTTC. Translated: CASRGGPYGYTF.

This chain links TRBV6-6 with TRBJ2-3; 7 bases agree with TRBD2. This CDR3 region has 16 residues. Germline V lookup: CDR1 MNHNY, CDR2 SVGAGI (reference sequence). V shed 6 bases and J 0 bases; nucleotides not matched to a gene: 9. The CDR3 coding sequence is TGTGCCAGCAGATCAGCCCAGCGGGGTAGCACAGATACGCAGTATTTT. This gives the protein CASRSAQRGSTDTQYF.

This clone was observed once. This chain joins TRBV30 and TRBJ1-1, with D perhaps matching TRBD1 (5 bases). Trimming took 0 bases from V and 5 from J, leaving 10 bases between them. The CDR3 extends over 13 amino acids. Per the germline V gene, CDR1 is GTSNPN and CDR2 is SVGIG (reference sequence). The CDR3 sequence is CAWSVIRGTEAFF. For the CDR3, the DNA is TGTGCCTGGAGTGTCATACGGGGGACTGAAGCTTTCTTT.

V and J are TRBV7-6 and TRBJ2-5; tentatively, D is TRBD1 (6 bases). V lost 1 base, J lost 5 bases, and 17 bases lay in between. CDR3 size: 16 residues. Germline V gene data show CDR1 as SGHVS and CDR2 as FNYEAQ. DNA of the CDR3: TGTGCCAGCAGCTTAGGGGGGCCCACACGATTGGAGACCCAGTACTTC. Its protein product is CASSLGGPTRLETQYF. The whole variable domain, remainder taken from reference TRBV7-6 and TRBJ2-5, is GAGVSQSPRYKVTKRGQDVALRCDPISGHVSLYWYRQALGQGPEFLTYFNYEAQQDKSGLPNDRFSAERPEGSISTLTIQRTEQRDSAMYRCASSLGGPTRLETQYFGPGTRLLVL.

The J gene is TRBJ1-1, the V gene TRBV7-9, with TRBD1 identical over 9 bases. Germline loops: CDR1 SEHNR, CDR2 FQNEAQ (reference sequence). The CDR3 sequence is 15 residues long. Trimming cost V 3 bases and J 3 bases; bases outside gene matches: 5. The CDR3 is CASSFTGTGYTEAFF. In DNA form, the CDR3 reads TGTGCCAGCAGCTTTACCGGGACAGGGTACACTGAAGCTTTCTTT.

The CDR3 protein is CASTQETGFYEQYF. DNA for the CDR3: TGTGCCAGCACTCAAGAGACAGGCTTTTACGAGCAGTACTTC. The chain carries TRBV6-6 and TRBJ2-7; a weak D match, TRBD1 (6 bases). Germline assignment: CDR1 MNHNY and CDR2 SVGAGI (reference sequence). CDR3 length: 14 amino acids. Trimming took off 7 bases at V and 4 bases at J, with 17 bases between the two ends.

In DNA form, the CDR3 reads TGTGCCAGCAGCTGGGGGGAGCCCGCCTACGAGCAGTACTTC. Translating gives CASSWGEPAYEQYF. V and J are TRBV5-5 and TRBJ2-7, with a weak D call TRBD2 (6 bases). This CDR3 is 14 amino acids long. The V and J ends lost 3 bases and 2 bases respectively, with 12 bases between them. Germline lookup yields CDR1 SGHKS and CDR2 YYEKEE (reference sequence). Full variable domain (rest looked up from reference TRBV5-5 and TRBJ2-7): DAGVTQSPTHLIKTRGQQVTLRCSPISGHKSVSWYQQVLGQGPQFIFQYYEKEERGRGNFPDRFSARQFPNYSSELNVNALLLGDSALYLCASSWGEPAYEQYFGPGTRLTVT.